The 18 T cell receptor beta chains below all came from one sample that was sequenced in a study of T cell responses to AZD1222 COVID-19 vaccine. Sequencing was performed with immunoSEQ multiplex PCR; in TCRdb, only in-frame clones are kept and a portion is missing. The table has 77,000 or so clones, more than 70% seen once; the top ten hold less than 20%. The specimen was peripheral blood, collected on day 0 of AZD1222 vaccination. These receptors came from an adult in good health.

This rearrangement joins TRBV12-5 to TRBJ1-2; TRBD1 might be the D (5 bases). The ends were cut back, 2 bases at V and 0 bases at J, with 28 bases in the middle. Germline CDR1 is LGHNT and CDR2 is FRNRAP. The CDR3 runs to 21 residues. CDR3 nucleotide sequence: TGTGCTAGTGGTTTGACCAAACCGGATGGGACTCCTAGGGCGGCTAACTATGGCTACACCTTC. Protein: CASGLTKPDGTPRAANYGYTF.

CDR3 nucleotide sequence: TGTGCCAGTACGGGGAGGGAGGGCACGGTGGCCCAGCATTTT. Its translation is CASTGREGTVAQHF. The rearrangement joins TRBV19 to TRBJ1-5; no clear D gene. Germline CDR1 and CDR2: LNHDA and SQIVND (reference sequence). The ends were cut back, 7 bases at V and 11 bases at J, with 21 bases in the middle. This CDR3 spans 14 amino acids.

This chain's CDR3 is CASSRGDMNTEAFF. DNA for the CDR3: TGTGCCAGCAGCCGGGGGGACATGAACACTGAAGCTTTCTTT. The chain is built from TRBV3-1 (or the pseudogene TRBV3-2) and TRBJ1-1; TRBD1 is a possible D gene (6 bases). The germline V and J ends were trimmed by 4 bases and 0 bases, with 9 bases remaining between them. The CDR3 runs to 14 residues. Germline CDR1 LGHDT, CDR2 YNNKEL (reference sequence).

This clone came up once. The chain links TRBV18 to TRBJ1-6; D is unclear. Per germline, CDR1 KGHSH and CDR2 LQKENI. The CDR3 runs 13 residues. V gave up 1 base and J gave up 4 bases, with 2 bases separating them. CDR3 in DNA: TGTGCCAGCTCACCACAATATAATTCACCCCTCCACTTT. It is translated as CASSPQYNSPLHF.

The CDR3 DNA reads as TGTGCCAGCAGCTTGGGACTAGCGGGAGTTGGTGAGCAGTTCTTC. Translated: CASSLGLAGVGEQFF. The chain combines TRBV11-3 with TRBJ2-1, with TRBD2 matching over 14 bases. V gave up 3 bases and J gave up 9 bases; unmatched junction bases: 4. In germline, CDR1 is SGHNT, CDR2 YENEEA. The CDR3 runs to 15 residues.

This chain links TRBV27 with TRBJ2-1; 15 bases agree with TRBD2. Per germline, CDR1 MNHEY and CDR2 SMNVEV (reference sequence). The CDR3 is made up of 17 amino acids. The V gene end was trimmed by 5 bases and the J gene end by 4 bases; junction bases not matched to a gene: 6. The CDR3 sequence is CASSPRTSGRGYNEQFF. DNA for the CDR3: TGTGCCAGCAGTCCGAGGACTAGCGGGAGGGGATACAATGAGCAGTTCTTC.

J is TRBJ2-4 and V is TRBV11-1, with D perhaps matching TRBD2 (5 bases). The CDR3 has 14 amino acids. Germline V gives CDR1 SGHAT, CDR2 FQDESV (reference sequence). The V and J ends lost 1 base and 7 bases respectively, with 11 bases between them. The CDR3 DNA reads TGTGCCAGCAGCTTAGATGAGGGAACGAACATTCAGTACTTC. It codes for CASSLDEGTNIQYF.

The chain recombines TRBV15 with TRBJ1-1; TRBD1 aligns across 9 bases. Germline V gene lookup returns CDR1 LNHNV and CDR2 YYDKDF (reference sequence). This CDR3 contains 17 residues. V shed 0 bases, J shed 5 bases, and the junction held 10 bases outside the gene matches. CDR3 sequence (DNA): TGTGCCACCAGCAGAGAGGGAACAGGGGGCAGAAGGACTGAAGCTTTCTTT. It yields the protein CATSREGTGGRRTEAFF.

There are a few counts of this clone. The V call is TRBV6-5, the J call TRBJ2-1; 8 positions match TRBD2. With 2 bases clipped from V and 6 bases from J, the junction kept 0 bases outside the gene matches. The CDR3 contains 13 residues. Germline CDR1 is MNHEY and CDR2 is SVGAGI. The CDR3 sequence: CASSYGTSNEQFF. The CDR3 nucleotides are TGTGCCAGCAGTTACGGGACTAGCAATGAGCAGTTCTTC.

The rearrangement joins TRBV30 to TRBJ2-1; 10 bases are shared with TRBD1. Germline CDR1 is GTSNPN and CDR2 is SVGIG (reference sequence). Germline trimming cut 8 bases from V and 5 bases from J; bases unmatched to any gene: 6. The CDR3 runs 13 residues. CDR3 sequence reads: CAGTGTGDNEQFF. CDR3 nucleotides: TGTGCCGGGACCGGGACAGGGGACAATGAGCAGTTCTTC.

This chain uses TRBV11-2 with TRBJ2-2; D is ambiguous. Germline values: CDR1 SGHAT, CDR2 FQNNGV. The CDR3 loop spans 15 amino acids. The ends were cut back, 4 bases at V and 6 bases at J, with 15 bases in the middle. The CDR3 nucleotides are TGTGCCAGCAGCTCCCTATCTCCTAGGGCCGGGGAGCTGTTTTTT. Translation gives CASSSLSPRAGELFF. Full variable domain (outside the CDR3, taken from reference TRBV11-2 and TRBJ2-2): EAGVAQSPRYKIIEKRQSVAFWCNPISGHATLYWYQQILGQGPKLLIQFQNNGVVDDSQLPKDRFSAERLKGVDSTLKIQPAKLEDSAVYLCASSSLSPRAGELFFGEGSRLTVL.

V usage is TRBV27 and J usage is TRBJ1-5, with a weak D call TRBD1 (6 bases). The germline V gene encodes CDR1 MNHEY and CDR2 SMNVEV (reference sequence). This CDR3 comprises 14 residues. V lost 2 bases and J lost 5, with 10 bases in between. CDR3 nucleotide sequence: TGTGCCAGCAGTTTACAGGGGAGGGATCAGCCCCAGCATTTT. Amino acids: CASSLQGRDQPQHF.

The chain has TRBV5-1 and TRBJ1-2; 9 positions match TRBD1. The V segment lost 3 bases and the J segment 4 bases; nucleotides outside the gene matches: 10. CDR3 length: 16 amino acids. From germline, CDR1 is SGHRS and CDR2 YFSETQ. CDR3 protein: CASSYTGTGYSYGYTF. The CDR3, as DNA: TGCGCCAGCAGCTACACCGGGACAGGGTATAGCTATGGCTACACCTTC.

The CDR3 spells CASSLFGSGDQETQYF. The CDR3, as DNA: TGTGCCAGCAGCTTATTCGGTAGCGGGGACCAAGAGACCCAGTACTTC. The rearrangement uses TRBV11-1 and TRBJ2-5; the match to TRBD2 covers 8 bases. Germline CDR1 reads SGHAT; CDR2 reads FQDESV (reference sequence). This CDR3 is 16 amino acids long. After removal of 2 bases from V and 0 bases from J, the junction contained 5 bases not matched to a gene. The full variable domain, completed using reference TRBV11-1 and TRBJ2-5, is EAEVAQSPRYKITEKSQAVAFWCDPISGHATLYWYRQILGQGPELLVQFQDESVVDDSQLPKDRFSAERLKGVDSTLKIQPAELGDSAMYLCASSLFGSGDQETQYFGPGTRLLVL.

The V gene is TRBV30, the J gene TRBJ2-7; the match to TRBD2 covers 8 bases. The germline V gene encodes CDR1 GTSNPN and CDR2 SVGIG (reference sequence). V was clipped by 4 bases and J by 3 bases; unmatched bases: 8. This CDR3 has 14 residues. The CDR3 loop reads CAWTRGLAVYEQYF. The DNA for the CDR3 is TGTGCCTGGACCAGAGGACTAGCTGTCTACGAGCAGTACTTC.

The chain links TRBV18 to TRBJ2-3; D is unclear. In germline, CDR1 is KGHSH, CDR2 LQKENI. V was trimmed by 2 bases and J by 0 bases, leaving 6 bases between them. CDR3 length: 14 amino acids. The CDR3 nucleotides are TGTGCCAGCTCACCAATAACTAGCACAGATACGCAGTATTTT. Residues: CASSPITSTDTQYF. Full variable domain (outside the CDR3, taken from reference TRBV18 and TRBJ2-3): NAGVMQNPRHLVRRRGQEARLRCSPMKGHSHVYWYRQLPEEGLKFMVYLQKENIIDESGMPKERFSAEFPKEGPSILRIQQVVRGDSAAYFCASSPITSTDTQYFGPGTRLTVL.

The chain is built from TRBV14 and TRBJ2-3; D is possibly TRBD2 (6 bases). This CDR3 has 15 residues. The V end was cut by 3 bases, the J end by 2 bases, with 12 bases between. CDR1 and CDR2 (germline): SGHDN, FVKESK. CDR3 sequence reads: CASSQRGATTDTQYF. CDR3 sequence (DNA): TGTGCCAGCAGCCAGCGGGGCGCGACCACAGATACGCAGTATTTT.

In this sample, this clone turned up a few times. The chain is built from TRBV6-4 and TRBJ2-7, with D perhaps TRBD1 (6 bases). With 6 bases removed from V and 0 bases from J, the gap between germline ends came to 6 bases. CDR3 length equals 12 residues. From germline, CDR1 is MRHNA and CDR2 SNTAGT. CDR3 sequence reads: CASRDSSYEQYF. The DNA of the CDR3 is TGTGCCAGCAGGGACAGCTCCTACGAGCAGTACTTC.